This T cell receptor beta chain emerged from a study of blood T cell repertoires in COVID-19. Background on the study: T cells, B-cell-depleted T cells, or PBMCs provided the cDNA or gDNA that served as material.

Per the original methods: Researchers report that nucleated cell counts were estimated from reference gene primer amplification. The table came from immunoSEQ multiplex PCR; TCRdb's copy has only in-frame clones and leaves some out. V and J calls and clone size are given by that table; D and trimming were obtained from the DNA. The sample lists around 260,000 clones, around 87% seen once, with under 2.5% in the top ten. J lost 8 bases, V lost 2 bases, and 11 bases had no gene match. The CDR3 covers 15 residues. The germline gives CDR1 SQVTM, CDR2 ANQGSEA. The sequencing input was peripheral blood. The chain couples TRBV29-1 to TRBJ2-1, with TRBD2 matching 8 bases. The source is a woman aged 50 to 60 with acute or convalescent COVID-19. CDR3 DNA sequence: TGCAGCGTTGAATCGGCGGGGGGCCCGGCCGATGAGCAGTTCTTC. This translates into CSVESAGGPADEQFF.